This TCR beta chain was retrieved from a study of blood T cells in healthy people across ages. This CDR3 is built from 14 residues. Between the trimmed V and J ends, which lost 0 bases and 3 bases, there was a span of 9 bases. Germline values: CDR1 MNHEY, CDR2 SVGEGT. With a J-beta primer mix and a sample-barcoded 5' primer, a second PCR ran about 7 to 12 cycles. A single record per CDR3 protein comes from TCRdb applying MiXCR to the 5' RACE reads. The table records 600,000 to 1,000,000 distinct CDR3 sequences, around 25% of them present only once. These same data were also listed under a study on T cells of mothers and their children.

The chain uses TRBV6-2 or TRBV6-3 and TRBJ2-7; D is unresolved. The specimen sequenced was blood. The sequence came from a boy under 18 in good health. CDR3 sequence: CASSYSPMDYEQYF. CDR3 DNA: TGTGCCAGCAGTTACTCCCCCATGGACTACGAGCAGTACTTC.